One and the same sample provided the 28 T cell receptor beta chains below, sequenced in a study of blood T cell repertoires in COVID-19. Profiled with immunoSEQ multiplex PCR; TCRdb holds only in-frame clones, not every one. The sample yields 100,000 to 140,000 clones, around 88% seen once. Sequenced sample: peripheral blood. These receptors were obtained from a man aged 50 or older with active or convalescent COVID-19.

This rearrangement joins TRBV9 to TRBJ2-3; 10 positions agree with TRBD2. The germline CDR1 and CDR2 sequences are SGDLS and YYNGEE. CDR3 length: 15 residues. J was trimmed by 5 bases and V by 1 base; bases with no gene match: 4. The CDR3 bases are TGTGCCAGCAGCGTAAGCGGGAGGGGTGGAGATACGCAGTATTTT. This codes for CASSVSGRGGDTQYF.

V is TRBV5-1 and J is TRBJ2-2; tentatively, D is TRBD1 (6 bases). This CDR3 spans 16 amino acids. Looked up from germline, CDR1 is SGHRS and CDR2 is YFSETQ. Trimming pared 1 base from V and 4 bases from J, leaving 14 bases between. The CDR3 DNA sequence: TGCGCCAGCAGCTTGCTTGAGGGACACACCACCGGGGAGCTGTTTTTT. Encoded protein: CASSLLEGHTTGELFF.

The chain employs TRBV28 and TRBJ2-1, with 9 bases matching TRBD1. Germline assignment: CDR1 MDHEN and CDR2 SYDVKM. There are 15 residues in the CDR3. With 6 bases clipped from V and 1 base from J, the junction kept 4 bases outside the gene matches. The DNA for the CDR3 is TGTGCCAGCAGCTCTGGACAGGGGTCCTACAATGAGCAGTTCTTC. This gives the protein CASSSGQGSYNEQFF.

The chain couples TRBV6-2 or TRBV6-3 to TRBJ1-5; 8 bases align to TRBD1. Trimming removed 2 bases from V and 2 bases from J; junction bases left unmatched: 8. This CDR3 is 17 amino acids long. The germline CDR1 and CDR2 sequences are MNHEY and SVGEGT. The DNA of the CDR3 is TGTGCCAGCAGTTACAGGACAGGGTTTTTTGGCAATCAGCCCCAGCATTTT. Protein: CASSYRTGFFGNQPQHF.

The rearrangement joins TRBV28 to TRBJ2-3, with 12 bases lining up with TRBD2. Per germline, CDR1 MDHEN and CDR2 SYDVKM. This CDR3 has 16 residues. Trimming took 8 bases from V and 2 from J; bases not matched to a gene: 8. CDR3 sequence: CASGTRLAGATDTQYF. The CDR3 DNA reads TGTGCCAGCGGGACCCGACTAGCGGGGGCCACAGATACGCAGTATTTT. The full variable domain, with the rest looked up from reference TRBV28 and TRBJ2-3, is DVKVTQSSRYLVKRTGEKVFLECVQDMDHENMFWYRQDPGLGLRLIYFSYDVKMKEKGDIPEGYSVSREKKERFSLILESASTNQTSMYLCASGTRLAGATDTQYFGPGTRLTVL.

J is TRBJ2-3 and V is TRBV5-1, with a tentative D call TRBD1 (5 bases). Trimming stripped 0 bases from V and 6 bases from J, with 11 bases between. Germline lookup yields CDR1 SGHRS and CDR2 YFSETQ. CDR3 length: 14 residues. The CDR3 nucleotides read TGCGCCAGCAGCTTGGTTGGGCCAGGGGATACGCAGTATTTT. The encoded protein is CASSLVGPGDTQYF.

This clone came up once. J is TRBJ2-1 and V is TRBV24-1; possibly TRBD2 for D (6 bases). V lost 2 bases and J lost 1, with 11 bases in between. CDR1 KGHDR and CDR2 SFDVKD come from the germline V gene. This CDR3 spans 16 amino acids. CDR3 nucleotide sequence: TGTGCCACCAGTGATTCATCGGGAGTTTCCTACAATGAGCAGTTCTTC. The encoded protein is CATSDSSGVSYNEQFF.

This sequence joins TRBV7-6 and TRBJ2-7; 9 bases align to TRBD2. V shed 4 bases and J 7 bases; nucleotides not matched to a gene: 11. The germline CDR1 and CDR2 sequences are SGHVS and FNYEAQ. The CDR3 runs 15 residues. The CDR3: CASSSSLSGSGEQYF. The CDR3 DNA is TGTGCCAGCAGCTCCTCCCTTAGCGGGAGCGGTGAGCAGTACTTC.

The J gene is TRBJ1-4, the V gene TRBV6-5; the D gene is possibly TRBD1 (6 bases). Germline lookup yields CDR1 MNHEY and CDR2 SVGAGI. The CDR3 has 14 amino acids. Trimming shortened V by 6 bases and J by 5 bases, and 13 bases separated the two germline ends. The CDR3 loop is CASSLDSFNEKLFF. As DNA, the CDR3 is TGTGCCAGCAGCTTGGACAGCTTCAATGAAAAACTGTTTTTT.

The CDR3 reads CASSLAGAPGGTDTQYF. The CDR3 DNA reads as TGTGCCAGCAGCTTGGCGGGAGCCCCCGGGGGGACAGATACGCAGTATTTT. The chain couples TRBV11-2 to TRBJ2-3, with 7 bases fitting TRBD2. The CDR3 loop spans 17 amino acids. Trimming removed 3 bases from V and 3 bases from J; junction bases left unmatched: 12. Germline V CDR1 and CDR2: SGHAT, FQNNGV.

This chain connects TRBV6-5 to TRBJ2-7, with D possibly TRBD1 on 5 matching bases. CDR3 length: 13 amino acids. With 0 bases removed from V and 5 bases from J, the gap between germline ends came to 8 bases. CDR1 is MNHEY, CDR2 SVGAGI, per germline. The CDR3 region is CASSYSKGNEQYF. The CDR3, as DNA: TGTGCCAGCAGTTACTCCAAGGGGAACGAGCAGTACTTC.

This chain uses TRBV27 with TRBJ2-2; 7 bases line up with TRBD1. This CDR3 region has 15 residues. Germline assignment: CDR1 MNHEY and CDR2 SMNVEV (reference sequence). The junction had 9 bases not matched to a gene; V was cut back by 8 bases and J by 3 bases. The CDR3 DNA is TGTGCCAGCGGTAACAGGGGAACCCACACCGGGGAGCTGTTTTTT. Protein sequence: CASGNRGTHTGELFF.

This rearrangement joins TRBV11-2 to TRBJ2-3; 11 nucleotides match TRBD2. The CDR3 spans 15 residues. The germline gives CDR1 SGHAT, CDR2 FQNNGV. J was trimmed by 1 base and V by 4 bases; bases with no gene match: 1. This CDR3 reads CASSSLAGGTDTQYF. For the CDR3, the DNA is TGTGCCAGCAGCTCACTAGCGGGAGGCACAGATACGCAGTATTTT.

The genes are TRBV30 and TRBJ1-5; D might be TRBD1 (5 bases). The CDR3 length is 14 residues. Germline-derived CDR1 and CDR2 are GTSNPN and SVGIG (reference sequence). As DNA, the CDR3 is TGTGCGGCGGGGCTGGCAGGGCTTCATCAGCCCCAGCATTTT. This codes for CAAGLAGLHQPQHF.

J is TRBJ2-3 and V is TRBV5-1; 14 bases are shared with TRBD2. The CDR3 covers 16 residues. Germline CDR1 reads SGHRS; CDR2 reads YFSETQ. With V trimmed by 0 bases and J by 4 bases, 1 base remained unmatched. CDR3 sequence reads: CASSLGLAGGSDTQYF. CDR3 nucleotide sequence: TGCGCCAGCAGCTTGGGACTAGCGGGAGGGTCAGATACGCAGTATTTT.

The chain is built from TRBV29-1 and TRBJ2-3; TRBD2 matches 9 bases. The CDR3 has 18 amino acids. V shed 3 bases and J 0 bases; nucleotides not matched to a gene: 13. Germline CDR1 reads SQVTM; CDR2 reads ANQGSEA. The CDR3 DNA follows: TGCAGCGTTGAGAAGCGGGAGGTCTCACCCTCTAGCACAGATACGCAGTATTTT. As protein: CSVEKREVSPSSTDTQYF.

This clone was found once. The chain recombines TRBV3-1 (or the pseudogene TRBV3-2) with TRBJ1-6; D is ambiguous. Germline assignment: CDR1 LGHDT and CDR2 YNNKEL (reference sequence). The CDR3 runs to 18 residues. The V and J ends lost 4 bases and 0 bases respectively, with 16 bases between them. The DNA for the CDR3 is TGTGCCAGCAGCCCCCTAACCGAGGCGGCCTCCTATAATTCACCCCTCCACTTT. Translating gives CASSPLTEAASYNSPLHF.

The chain recombines TRBV9 with TRBJ2-7; TRBD1 aligns across 8 bases. The CDR3 runs to 15 residues. V lost 3 bases to trimming and J lost 7 bases; unmatched junction nucleotides: 12. CDR1 SGDLS and CDR2 YYNGEE come from the germline V gene. CDR3 region: CASSATGAPHREQYF. The CDR3 DNA follows: TGTGCCAGCAGCGCGACAGGGGCCCCACACAGGGAGCAGTACTTC.

This clone was recorded once. This chain links TRBV5-1 with TRBJ2-5; 13 nucleotides line up with TRBD2. Germline loops: CDR1 SGHRS, CDR2 YFSETQ. J was trimmed by 5 bases and V by 0 bases; bases with no gene match: 16. The CDR3 runs 20 residues. CDR3 loop: CASSLAGTSGTDSIGETQYF. CDR3 sequence (DNA): TGCGCCAGCAGCTTGGCCGGGACTAGCGGGACAGATAGTATTGGGGAGACCCAGTACTTC.

In its sample, this clone was seen a few times. The rearrangement uses TRBV10-3 and TRBJ1-1, with 9 bases that match TRBD1. CDR1 is ENHRY and CDR2 is SYGVKD in the germline V gene. The CDR3 is made up of 15 amino acids. V trimming: 6 bases; J trimming: 0 bases; junction bases outside the gene matches: 5. The CDR3 protein is CAISEQGAMNTEAFF. CDR3 bases: TGTGCCATCAGCGAACAGGGGGCGATGAACACTGAAGCTTTCTTT.

CDR3 DNA: TGTGCCAGCAGCCGAAGGGGGCAGGTGAGCCAGCCCCAGCATTTT. Its translation: CASSRRGQVSQPQHF. The chain employs TRBV5-6 and TRBJ1-5; TRBD1 matches 7 bases. The CDR3 extends over 15 amino acids. CDR1 SGHDT and CDR2 YYEEEE come from the germline V gene. J lost 7 bases, V lost 4 bases, and 11 bases had no gene match.

The V call is TRBV7-6, the J call TRBJ1-6, with TRBD1 identical over 7 bases. The germline gives CDR1 SGHVS, CDR2 FNYEAQ. The CDR3 extends over 16 amino acids. V lost 1 base, J lost 10 bases, and 10 bases stayed unmatched. The CDR3, as DNA: TGTGCCAGCAGCTTAGATTTGGCAGGGGGTGGATCACCCCTCCACTTT. It is translated as CASSLDLAGGGSPLHF.

V usage is TRBV7-7 and J usage is TRBJ2-7, with 8 bases fitting TRBD1. Germline V CDR1 and CDR2: SSHAT, FNYEAQ (reference sequence). The trim removed 1 base at V and 3 bases at J, leaving 14 bases unmatched. This CDR3 spans 18 amino acids. CDR3 nucleotides: TGTGCCAGCAGCTTAGAGGGGGGCAGGGGGCCTACCGACTACGAGCAGTACTTC. It is translated as CASSLEGGRGPTDYEQYF.

The chain recombines TRBV29-1 with TRBJ2-7, with 8 bases that match TRBD1. Looked up from germline, CDR1 is SQVTM and CDR2 is ANQGSEA. J gave up 1 base and V 6 bases, and 5 bases lay outside the gene matches. The CDR3 has 13 residues. CDR3 bases: TGCAGCGTCGAGGACAGGGAGTCCTACGAGCAGTACTTC. Translated: CSVEDRESYEQYF.

The DNA for the CDR3 is TGCGCCAGCAGCCAAGAAGGCGGGAGGGCCGGGGAGCTGTTTTTT. Translating gives CASSQEGGRAGELFF. J is TRBJ2-2 and V is TRBV4-1; 9 bases align to TRBD2. The V gene end was trimmed by 0 bases and the J gene end by 6 bases; junction bases not matched to a gene: 2. The CDR3 has 15 amino acids. Germline CDR1 is MGHRA and CDR2 is YSYEKL.

V gene TRBV24-1 combines with J gene TRBJ2-2; 8 bases map to TRBD2. There are 15 residues in the CDR3. The trim removed 3 bases at V and 6 bases at J, leaving 5 bases unmatched. Germline loops: CDR1 KGHDR, CDR2 SFDVKD. The CDR3 DNA follows: TGTGCCACCAGTGATGCCTCGGGGGGGGCCGGGGAGCTGTTTTTT. This sequence encodes CATSDASGGAGELFF.

The rearrangement uses TRBV19 and TRBJ2-2; TRBD1 agrees at 7 bases. The V gene end was trimmed by 2 bases and the J gene end by 0 bases; junction bases not matched to a gene: 3. The CDR3 is 16 residues long. Germline CDR1 is LNHDA and CDR2 is SQIVND (reference sequence). The CDR3 nucleotides are TGTGCCAGTAGTATAAGGGGGCCAACGAACACCGGGGAGCTGTTTTTT. Amino acid sequence: CASSIRGPTNTGELFF.

The chain couples TRBV4-3 to TRBJ2-1, with 7 nucleotides matching TRBD2. This CDR3 has 16 residues. Germline loops: CDR1 LGHNA, CDR2 YSLEER. J gave up 5 bases and V 4 bases, and 11 bases lay outside the gene matches. The CDR3 loop reads CASSRSGGGTNNEQFF. CDR3 coding DNA: TGCGCCAGCAGCCGGTCGGGGGGAGGAACAAACAATGAGCAGTTCTTC.